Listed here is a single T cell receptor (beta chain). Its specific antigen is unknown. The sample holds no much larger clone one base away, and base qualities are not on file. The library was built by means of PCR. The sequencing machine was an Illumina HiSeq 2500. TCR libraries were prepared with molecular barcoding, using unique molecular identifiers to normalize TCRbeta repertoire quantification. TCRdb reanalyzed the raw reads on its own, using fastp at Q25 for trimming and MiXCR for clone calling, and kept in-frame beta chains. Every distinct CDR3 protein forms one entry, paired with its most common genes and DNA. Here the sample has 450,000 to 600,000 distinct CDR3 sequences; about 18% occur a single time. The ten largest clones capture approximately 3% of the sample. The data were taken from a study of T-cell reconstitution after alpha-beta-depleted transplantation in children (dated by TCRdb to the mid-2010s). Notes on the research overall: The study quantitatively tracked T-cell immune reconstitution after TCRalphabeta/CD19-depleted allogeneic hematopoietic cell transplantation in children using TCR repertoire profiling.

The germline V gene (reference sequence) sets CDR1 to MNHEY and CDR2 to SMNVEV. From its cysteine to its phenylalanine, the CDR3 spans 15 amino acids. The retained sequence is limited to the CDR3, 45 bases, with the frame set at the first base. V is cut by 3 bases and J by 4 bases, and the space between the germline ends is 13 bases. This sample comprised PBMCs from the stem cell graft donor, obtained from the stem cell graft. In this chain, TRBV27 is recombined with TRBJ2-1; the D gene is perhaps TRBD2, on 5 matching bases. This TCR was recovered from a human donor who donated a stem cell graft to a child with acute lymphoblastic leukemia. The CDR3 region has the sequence CASSLRDYGYNEQFF. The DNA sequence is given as TGTGCCAGCAGTTTGAGGGATTATGGGTACAATGAGCAGTTCTTC.